Listed below are T cell receptor beta chains from one sample, sequenced in a study of CD8 T cells in ankylosing spondylitis. In TCRdb, the 5' RACE reads were re-called with MiXCR into one record per CDR3 protein. The top ten hold roughly 4.5% of the sample, which has around 180,000 distinct CDR3 sequences, over 15% seen once. The sequencing sample was made of blood, either unsorted or a sorted T cell fraction (not recorded which). The receptors were sampled from a male donor aged 10 to 30 with ankylosing spondylitis or in good health (not recorded which). CDR3s include the opening cysteine and the closing phenylalanine or tryptophan. Each record gives: J gene, D gene, clone size, V gene, CDR3 protein, CDR3 DNA. A D gene is named only where the DNA matches it firmly. Not every row has a clone size; where given, it reads once, few, many or a size class.

>TRBJ1-2|TRBD1|many|TRBV7-9
CASSLGNDRATYGYTF
TGTGCCAGCAGCTTGGGGAATGACAGGGCCACCTATGGCTACACCTTC
>TRBJ1-1|TRBD1|many|TRBV27
CASSFRGAGTEAFF
TGTGCCAGCAGTTTCAGGGGGGCAGGCACTGAAGCTTTCTTT
>TRBJ2-7|NA|many|TRBV7-2
CASSQEGASYEQYF
TGTGCCAGCAGCCAGGAGGGGGCCTCCTACGAGCAGTACTTC
>TRBJ2-1|TRBD2|NA|TRBV6-1
CASSGASGASYNEQFF
TGTGCCAGCAGTGGGGCTAGCGGGGCCTCCTACAATGAGCAGTTCTTC
>TRBJ2-1|TRBD2|NA|TRBV7-3
CASSLTGGSSYNDQFF
TGTGCCAGCAGCTTAACGGGCGGGAGCTCCTACAATGATCAGTTCTTC
>TRBJ2-5|NA|many|TRBV15
CATSRDLALETQYF
TGTGCCACCAGCAGAGATCTAGCGCTAGAGACCCAGTACTTC
>TRBJ2-2|TRBD2|many|TRBV7-2
CASTPLLASGGHGELFF
TGTGCCAGCACCCCCCTTTTGGCTAGCGGGGGGCACGGGGAGCTGTTTTTT
>TRBJ2-1|TRBD1|NA|TRBV29-1
CSVEKGQGAGEQFF
TGCAGCGTTGAAAAGGGACAGGGGGCCGGTGAGCAGTTCTTC
>TRBJ2-7|NA|many|TRBV21-1
CASSSPRGWGSYEQYF
TGTGCCAGCAGCAGCCCCAGGGGCTGGGGATCCTACGAGCAGTACTTC
>TRBJ2-5|NA|NA|TRBV20-1
CSAREGRVGVLTQYF
TGCAGTGCTAGAGAGGGGCGGGTAGGGGTTCTGACCCAGTACTTC
>TRBJ1-4|NA|many|TRBV5-6
CASSPGIKEKLFF
TGTGCCAGCAGTCCCGGGATCAAAGAAAAACTGTTTTTT
>TRBJ2-5|NA|NA|TRBV18
CASSPLRTAGETQYF
TGTGCCAGCTCACCCTTGCGGACGGCGGGAGAGACCCAGTACTTC
>TRBJ2-7|NA|few|TRBV20-1
CSARVGAYEQYF
TGCAGTGCTAGGGTGGGGGCCTACGAGCAGTACTTC
>TRBJ1-5|NA|many|TRBV5-1
CASSLNGDSNQPQHF
TGCGCCAGCAGCTTGAACGGTGATAGCAATCAGCCCCAGCATTTT
>TRBJ1-5|NA|many|TRBV12-3/TRBV12-4
CASSRTGNQPQHF
TGTGCCAGCAGTCGGACAGGCAATCAGCCCCAGCATTTT
>TRBJ1-2|NA|NA|TRBV18
CASPVPGRAHGYTF
TGTGCCAGCCCCGTGCCAGGCAGGGCCCATGGCTACACCTTC
>TRBJ2-6|NA|once|TRBV29-1
CSVGTGSGANVLTF
TGCAGCGTGGGAACAGGGTCTGGGGCCAACGTCCTGACTTTC
>TRBJ2-3|TRBD2|once|TRBV20-1
CSARGLAGERSTDTQYF
TGCAGTGCTAGAGGACTAGCGGGAGAACGGTCCACAGATACGCAGTATTTT
>TRBJ2-7|NA|many|TRBV20-1
CSARAVPAAYEQYF
TGCAGTGCTAGAGCAGTACCAGCCGCCTACGAGCAGTACTTC
>TRBJ2-2|TRBD2|many|TRBV12-3/TRBV12-4
CASSFRLAGETGELFF
TGTGCCAGCAGTTTCCGACTAGCGGGAGAGACCGGGGAGCTGTTTTTT
>TRBJ2-7|NA|many|TRBV20-1
CSASGTQTSYEQYF
TGCAGTGCTTCCGGGACCCAAACCTCCTACGAGCAGTACTTC
>TRBJ2-2|TRBD2|few|TRBV7-6
CASSLVSSGTTGELFF
TGTGCCAGCAGCTTAGTTTCTAGCGGGACGACCGGGGAGCTGTTTTTT
>TRBJ2-7|NA|NA|TRBV4-3
CASSREGASEQYF
TGCGCCAGCAGCCGCGAAGGGGCGTCAGAGCAGTACTTC
>TRBJ2-2|NA|NA|TRBV9
CASSGVDSGVRGELFF
TGTGCCAGCAGCGGCGTCGACAGCGGAGTTCGCGGGGAGCTGTTTTTT
>TRBJ2-3|TRBD2|many|TRBV4-2
CASSYPNVVAGDGDTQYF
TGTGCCAGCAGTTATCCGAATGTGGTAGCGGGAGATGGAGATACGCAGTATTTT
>TRBJ2-4|TRBD2|many|TRBV30
CAWSGRDYENIQYF
TGTGCCTGGAGTGGAAGGGACTATGAAAACATTCAGTACTTC
>TRBJ2-5|TRBD1|many|TRBV20-1
CSASSGQDQETQYF
TGCAGTGCTTCCTCAGGACAGGACCAAGAGACCCAGTACTTC
>TRBJ2-1|TRBD1|many|TRBV4-2
CASSQSETGNNEQFF
TGTGCCAGCAGCCAGTCGGAGACAGGGAACAATGAGCAGTTCTTC
>TRBJ2-3|TRBD2|many|TRBV20-1
CSAEQSGRALNTQYF
TGCAGTGCCGAGCAGAGCGGGAGGGCGTTAAATACGCAGTATTTT
>TRBJ1-1|NA|few|TRBV7-9
CASSAGWTEAFF
TGTGCCAGCAGCGCAGGGTGGACTGAAGCTTTCTTT
>TRBJ2-7|TRBD2|few|TRBV2
CASSSPSGLAGEQYF
TGTGCCAGCAGTTCGCCGTCGGGACTAGCAGGCGAGCAGTACTTC
>TRBJ2-7|NA|NA|TRBV29-1
CSVETGDTYEQYF
TGCAGCGTTGAAACGGGAGACACCTACGAGCAGTACTTC
>TRBJ2-2|NA|many|TRBV6-5
CASSLSGFGGELFF
TGTGCCAGCAGCCTTAGCGGCTTCGGCGGGGAGCTGTTTTTT
>TRBJ1-1|NA|many|TRBV6-5
CASSHHDGTEAFF
TGTGCCAGCAGTCACCACGACGGCACTGAAGCTTTCTTT
>TRBJ1-5|NA|NA|TRBV6-4
CASSDEAGQPQHF
TGTGCCAGCAGTGACGAAGCGGGTCAGCCCCAGCATTTT
>TRBJ2-1|NA|many|TRBV19
CASSFRDFYNEQFF
TGTGCCAGTAGTTTCAGGGATTTCTACAATGAGCAGTTCTTC
>TRBJ2-2|TRBD2|many|TRBV4-1
CASRPTSGKNTGELFF
TGCGCCAGCAGGCCGACTAGCGGTAAAAACACCGGGGAGCTGTTTTTT
>TRBJ2-3|TRBD2|many|TRBV6-2/TRBV6-3
CASSYPTLAGTDTQYF
TGTGCCAGCAGTTACCCCACCCTAGCGGGTACAGATACGCAGTATTTT
>TRBJ2-2|NA|many|TRBV3-1
CASSQPQGQYTGELFF
TGTGCCAGCAGCCAACCCCAGGGGCAATACACCGGGGAGCTGTTTTTT
>TRBJ2-1|TRBD2|many|TRBV20-1
CSARDRGDVPFF
TGCAGTGCTAGAGATCGGGGGGACGTGCCGTTCTTC
>TRBJ1-2|NA|NA|TRBV20-1
CSARLTRANYGYTF
TGCAGTGCTAGATTGACCCGAGCTAACTATGGCTACACCTTC
>TRBJ2-1|NA|many|TRBV20-1
CSARRDHSYNEQFF
TGCAGTGCTAGAAGGGACCACTCCTACAATGAGCAGTTCTTC
>TRBJ1-6|NA|few|TRBV20-1
CSAGTLGVSPLHF
TGCAGTGCTGGGACTCTGGGTGTCTCACCCCTCCACTTT
>TRBJ1-2|NA|many|TRBV29-1
CSVERDMGYTF
TGCAGCGTTGAGCGGGACATGGGCTACACCTTC
>TRBJ2-7|NA|many|TRBV29-1
CSVEARYEQYF
TGCAGCGTTGAAGCCCGCTACGAGCAGTACTTC
>TRBJ2-1|TRBD2|many|TRBV5-1
CASSFIAGGDNEQFF
TGCGCCAGCAGCTTCATAGCGGGAGGGGACAATGAGCAGTTCTTC
>TRBJ2-1|TRBD2|many|TRBV7-8
CASSSTGSGTSGDNEQFF
TGTGCCAGCAGTTCAACAGGGTCCGGGACTAGCGGAGACAATGAGCAGTTCTTC
>TRBJ2-1|NA|NA|TRBV12-5
CASGSGQNSYNEQFF
TGTGCTAGTGGATCCGGACAGAACTCCTACAATGAGCAGTTCTTC
>TRBJ2-1|NA|NA|TRBV29-1
CSVGQNEQFF
TGCAGCGTTGGACAGAATGAGCAGTTCTTC